The entry that follows covers one T cell receptor (beta chain) sequence. Its antigen is still unknown. This entry belongs to a study of CXCR3-negative and CXCR3-positive naive CD8 T cells. Study background: There were around 140 million TRB reads altogether, and each library had about 1.5 +/- 0.3 million of them. Study-level findings and limits: The study found more hydrophobic TRB CDR3s in CXCR3-positive naive cells than in CXCR3-negative naive cells. In naive cells, CXCR3-negative and CXCR3-positive subsets had similar TRBV-TRBJ usage; memory cells differed.

The CDR3 is 15 amino acids. Per germline, CDR1 DFQATT and CDR2 SNEGSKA (reference sequence). 5' RACE that incorporated UMI labels was used to prepare the TRB cDNA libraries. After re-calling the 5' RACE reads, TCRdb lists one entry per CDR3 protein, DNA absent. In all, the sample yields about 90,000 distinct CDR3 sequences. This receptor was obtained from a human donor in good health. Some clones in this sample may be carry-over from other donors' samples. The sample taken for sequencing was naive CXCR3- CD8+ T cells from blood. Stated subset: CD45RO-CCR7+CD27+CD95- naive CD8+ T cells lacking CXCR3 (TNR3-). The rearrangement links TRBV20-1 to TRBJ2-7; the D call of TRBD1 rests on TCRdb alone, since no DNA is present to check it. This chain's CDR3 is CSAQYPDREGYEQYF.